The T cell receptor (beta chain) described here comes from a study of response to subunit inactivated influenza vaccine. Whole-study findings and limits: The authors suggested that every seasonal influenza vaccination recruits few new T cells.

Using its own MiXCR run on the RT-PCR reads, TCRdb lists one record per CDR3 protein. The data show a few hundred thousand distinct CDR3 sequences, with 9.5% to 13% seen just once and approximately 12% held by the top ten. Note on this clonotype: What it binds is unknown.

The CDR3 extends over 14 amino acids. CDR1 is DFQATT, CDR2 SNEGSKA, per germline (reference sequence). V lost 0 bases and J 10 bases, leaving 13 bases between the germline ends. The chain has TRBV20-1 and TRBJ1-6, with a possible D match to TRBD1 (5 bases). Here the sequenced sample was PBMCs from blood, taken about 40 days after vaccination. This receptor was obtained from a man aged 50-60 years who received an inactivated influenza vaccine. The CDR3 DNA sequence: TGCAGTGCTAGAGATGGGGGTAGTGGATCACCCCTCCACTTT. This codes for CSARDGGSGSPLHF.